This TCR beta chain was documented in a study of blood T cell repertoires in COVID-19. Study-wide context: COVID-19 samples, acute and convalescent, were from the United States, Italy and Spain. From T cells, B-cell-depleted T cells, or PBMCs came the material, which was cDNA or gDNA.

Per the study methods: Reference gene primer amplification gave nucleated cell count estimates. Profiled with immunoSEQ multiplex PCR; TCRdb holds only in-frame clones, not every one. Clone size and the V and J calls come from that table; the DNA yielded D and trimming. Counted here are 370,000 or so clones, 81% occurring once; the ten biggest clones make up under 1.2%. This clone was counted only a few times. The limits of the CDR3 on the DNA are not certain, so only TCRdb's listed CDR3 is given. 19 amino acids form the CDR3, both terminal residues included. Sequencing input: peripheral blood. This receptor was identified in a human donor with acute or convalescent COVID-19. The donor label of this sample is uncertain. The chain has TRBV7-5 and TRBJ2-2; TRBD2, the table's D call, lacks a check against the DNA. TRBV7-5 constitutes a pseudogene. This CDR3 is CVRSPTVGSGTSNTGELFF.